Included here is one T cell receptor (beta chain) sequence, with context. Its specificity is unknown. Per germline, CDR1 SGHDN and CDR2 FVKESK. V shed 0 bases and J 5 bases; nucleotides not matched to a gene: 6. This CDR3 has 15 residues. Measured with immunoSEQ multiplex PCR; TCRdb has only the in-frame clones, and not every one. The sample includes over 8,500 clones, roughly 70% of them seen just once. The entry originates in a study of T cell clones after liver transplantation. In the study overall: Graft-donor-reactive sequences were compared with third-party-reactive TCRbeta sequences from pre-transplant mixed lymphocyte reactions. Study-level points and caveats: Conclusions were preliminary, with small, heterogeneous patient groups.

The chain links TRBV14 to TRBJ1-2; 7 bases agree with TRBD1. The clonotype originates from a human patient who received a liver transplant. Some T cells could come from the graft donor. The sequenced sample was CD4+ T cells from blood, obtained 30 to 34 months after liver transplant. This chain's CDR3 is CASSQDVTGFYGYTF. CDR3 DNA sequence: TGTGCCAGCAGCCAAGATGTGACAGGGTTTTATGGCTACACCTTC.